A selection of T cell receptor beta chains follows, all from one sample in a study of spatial heterogeneity in lung cancer. MiXCR, applied by TCRdb to the 5' RACE reads, yields one record per CDR3 protein. The data contain more than 35,000 distinct CDR3 sequences, less than 5.5% of them seen just once; the ten biggest clones take up 29%. The sequenced sample was PBMCs, obtained at surgery. These receptors came from a female donor with early-stage non-small cell lung cancer. The CDR3 runs from the conserved cysteine through the conserved F or W. Fields, in order: CDR3 protein, CDR3 DNA, D gene, CDR3 length, clone size, V gene, J gene. A D gene is named only where the DNA matches it firmly. Expanded clones are given a class, and other clones once, few, many or no size at all.

CASSSRQFQPQHF	TGTGCCAGCAGCTCGCGCCAGTTTCAGCCCCAGCATTTT	NA	13	many	TRBV5-8	TRBJ1-5
CERTGGPITIGNTEAFF	TGTGAGAGAACGGGCGGGCCGATAACAATCGGGAACACTGAAGCTTTCTTT	NA	17	NA	TRBV7-3	TRBJ1-1
CASSQVTTGTFHEQYF	TGTGCCAGCAGTCAGGTCACGACAGGGACGTTCCACGAGCAGTACTTC	TRBD1	16	many	TRBV2	TRBJ2-7
CASSLFQGRTGELFF	TGTGCCAGCAGTTTATTCCAGGGACGAACCGGGGAGCTGTTTTTT	NA	15	many	TRBV12-3/TRBV12-4	TRBJ2-2
CAISEAPGNSGNTIYF	TGTGCCATCAGTGAGGCACCCGGGAACTCTGGAAACACCATATATTTT	NA	16	many	TRBV10-3	TRBJ1-3
CASSFDYSTDTQYF	TGTGCCAGCAGCTTCGACTACAGCACAGATACGCAGTATTTT	NA	14	many	TRBV11-2	TRBJ2-3
CASSSYRALEQFF	TGTGCCAGCAGCTCGTACAGGGCTCTTGAGCAGTTCTTC	NA	13	few	TRBV7-2	TRBJ2-1
CASSQLWWEGVEETQYF	TGCGCCAGCAGCCAATTGTGGTGGGAGGGCGTGGAAGAGACCCAGTACTTC	TRBD2	17	many	TRBV5-1	TRBJ2-5
CSVRGLAGGTDTQYF	TGCAGTGTTCGCGGACTAGCGGGGGGCACAGATACGCAGTATTTT	TRBD2	15	many	TRBV20-1	TRBJ2-3
CASSPIGGRLYEQFF	TGTGCCAGCAGCCCCATTGGCGGGAGGTTATATGAGCAGTTCTTC	TRBD2	15	many	TRBV28	TRBJ2-1
CASSDPGQGNTGELFF	TGTGCCAGCAGTGACCCGGGACAGGGGAACACCGGGGAGCTGTTTTTT	TRBD1	16	medium-sized	TRBV2	TRBJ2-2
CASVTELASTDTQYF	TGTGCCAGCGTGACGGAACTAGCTAGCACAGATACGCAGTATTTT	NA	15	few	TRBV7-2	TRBJ2-3
CASSQGTGYQPQHF	TGCGCCAGCAGCCAAGGAACAGGGTATCAGCCCCAGCATTTT	NA	14	many	TRBV4-1	TRBJ1-5
CASSFSGYRNTEAFF	TGTGCCAGCTCTTTCAGCGGGTACCGGAACACTGAAGCTTTCTTT	NA	15	many	TRBV18	TRBJ1-1
CASSSDRAYNEQFF	TGTGCCAGCAGCTCGGACAGGGCTTACAATGAGCAGTTCTTC	TRBD1	14	NA	TRBV7-2	TRBJ2-1
CASSEGNTQYF	TGCGCCAGCAGTGAGGGTAATACGCAGTATTTT	NA	11	few	TRBV10-2	TRBJ2-3
CASSLTRTYNEQFF	TGCGCCAGCAGCTTAACAAGAACCTACAATGAGCAGTTCTTC	NA	14	many	TRBV5-1	TRBJ2-1
CASSQGSSGNTIYF	TGTGCCAGCAGCCAGGGGAGCTCTGGAAACACCATATATTTT	NA	14	few	TRBV6-1	TRBJ1-3
CASSETSGTYEQYF	TGTGCCAGCAGCGAGACTAGCGGGACCTACGAGCAGTACTTC	TRBD2	14	many	TRBV5-4	TRBJ2-7
CSASLLAGGQETQYF	TGCAGTGCTAGCCTCCTAGCGGGGGGTCAAGAGACCCAGTACTTC	TRBD2	15	few	TRBV20-1	TRBJ2-5
CASSLGPGSTGDTQYF	TGCGCCAGCAGTTTAGGTCCCGGGTCAACGGGAGATACGCAGTATTTT	NA	16	many	TRBV5-1	TRBJ2-3
CASSRTTGPTEAFF	TGTGCCAGCAGTCGAACAACAGGGCCAACTGAAGCTTTCTTT	NA	14	NA	TRBV2	TRBJ1-1
CASSYSASVEQFF	TGTGCCAGCAGTTACTCTGCTAGCGTCGAGCAGTTCTTC	NA	13	many	TRBV6-5	TRBJ2-1
CASRVESGADSPLHF	TGTGCCAGCAGGGTGGAATCAGGCGCGGATTCACCCCTCCACTTT	NA	15	NA	TRBV5-4	TRBJ1-6
CASSYTGEKSYTF	TGTGCCAGCAGTTACACCGGGGAGAAGAGCTACACCTTC	NA	13	many	TRBV6-6	TRBJ1-2
CASSYLAGYTDTQYF	TGTGCCAGCAGTTACCTAGCGGGATACACAGATACGCAGTATTTT	TRBD2	15	NA	TRBV28	TRBJ2-3
CASSFEWTGGWYEQYF	TGTGCCAGCAGCTTTGAATGGACAGGGGGCTGGTACGAGCAGTACTTC	TRBD1	16	few	TRBV7-8	TRBJ2-7
CASTHRGTGELFF	TGTGCCAGCACTCATCGGGGCACCGGGGAGCTGTTTTTT	NA	13	many	TRBV9	TRBJ2-2